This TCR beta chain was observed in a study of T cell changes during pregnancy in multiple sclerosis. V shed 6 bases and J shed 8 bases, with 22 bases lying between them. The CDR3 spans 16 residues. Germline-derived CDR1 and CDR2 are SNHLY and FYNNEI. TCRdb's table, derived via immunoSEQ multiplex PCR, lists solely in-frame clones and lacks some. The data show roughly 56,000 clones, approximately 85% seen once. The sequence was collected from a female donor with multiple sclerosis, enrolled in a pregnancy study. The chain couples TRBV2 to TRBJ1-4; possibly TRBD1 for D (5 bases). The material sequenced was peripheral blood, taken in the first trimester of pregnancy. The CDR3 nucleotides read TGTGCCAGCAGGAGGAGAGGGGAGGGCGGGGGAGAAAAACTGTTTTTT. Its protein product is CASRRRGEGGGEKLFF.